A selection of T cell receptor beta chains follows, all from one sample in a study of early T cells in non-severe SARS-CoV-2 infection. From the 5' RACE reads, TCRdb called clonotypes with MiXCR, one entry per CDR3 protein. This sample has about 110,000 distinct CDR3 sequences, with around 10% found just once. Sequenced material: whole blood. These receptors all stem from an adult who was a healthcare worker with PCR-confirmed SARS-CoV-2 infection or an uninfected control (not recorded which). Each CDR3 is given with its conserved first and last residue. A D gene is named only where the DNA matches it firmly. Only some rows state a clone size, as once, few, many or a class for expanded clones.

d_call	clone_size	v_call	j_call	cdr3_aa	cdr3_nt
NA	many	TRBV3-1	TRBJ1-1	CASSPDSLNTEAFF	TGTGCCAGCAGCCCCGACAGCCTGAACACTGAAGCTTTCTTT
NA	many	TRBV7-9	TRBJ1-1	CASSSLTDKAFF	TGTGCCAGCAGCTCTCTCACAGACAAAGCTTTCTTT
NA	many	TRBV6-5	TRBJ2-3	CASSYRAGDTQYF	TGTGCCAGCAGTTACAGGGCTGGAGATACGCAGTATTTT
NA	many	TRBV11-2	TRBJ1-1	CASSLKDPNTEAFF	TGTGCCAGCAGCTTAAAGGACCCGAACACTGAAGCTTTCTTT
TRBD2	NA	TRBV29-1	TRBJ2-1	CSVEPTSGASYEQFF	TGCAGCGTTGAGCCCACTAGCGGGGCCAGTTATGAGCAGTTCTTC
NA	few	TRBV20-1	TRBJ1-2	CSAIPQGGGYGYTF	TGCAGTGCTATTCCTCAGGGAGGGGGCTATGGCTACACCTTC
NA	few	TRBV6-5	TRBJ2-7	CASSYSSELSYEQYF	TGTGCCAGCAGTTACTCGTCAGAGCTCTCCTACGAGCAGTACTTC
TRBD2	many	TRBV14	TRBJ2-2	CASSQAYSGESPGELFF	TGTGCCAGCAGCCAAGCCTATAGCGGGGAATCACCCGGGGAGCTGTTTTTT
TRBD2	once	TRBV2	TRBJ2-3	CASSGLAGTDTQYF	TGTGCCAGCTCGGGACTAGCGGGCACAGATACGCAGTATTTT
TRBD2	NA	TRBV24-1	TRBJ2-2	CATSDRRLAGDTGELFF	TGTGCCACCAGTGACCGGAGACTAGCGGGAGATACCGGGGAGCTGTTTTTT
NA	NA	TRBV19	TRBJ1-1	CASSNQGQIRGTEAFF	TGTGCCAGTAGTAACCAGGGCCAAATTCGGGGCACTGAAGCTTTCTTT
NA	few	TRBV12-3/TRBV12-4	TRBJ2-7	CASSFVSSSYEQYF	TGTGCCAGCAGTTTTGTCAGCTCCTCCTACGAGCAGTACTTC
NA	few	TRBV7-2	TRBJ2-1	CASSLDHYNEQFF	TGTGCCAGCAGCCTTGACCACTACAATGAGCAGTTCTTC
TRBD2	many	TRBV5-6	TRBJ2-7	CASSLRTSGAYEQYF	TGTGCCAGCAGCTTGCGGACTAGCGGAGCCTACGAGCAGTACTTC
NA	once	TRBV20-1	TRBJ2-4	CSANQGKNIQYF	TGCAGTGCTAATCAGGGGAAAAACATTCAGTACTTC
NA	NA	TRBV5-1	TRBJ1-6	CASTDPSSYNSPLHF	TGCGCCAGCACCGACCCGAGCTCCTATAATTCACCCCTCCACTTT
NA	many	TRBV19	TRBJ2-3	CASESGLSDTQYF	TGTGCCAGTGAATCGGGACTCTCAGATACGCAGTATTTT
NA	NA	TRBV7-8	TRBJ2-3	CASSLGAGDTQYF	TGTGCCAGCAGCTTAGGGGCGGGAGATACGCAGTATTTT
NA	NA	TRBV3-1	TRBJ2-5	CASSRGAAGKDAGTQYF	TGTGCCAGCAGCCGCGGAGCGGCAGGGAAGGACGCAGGGACCCAGTACTTC
NA	many	TRBV29-1	TRBJ2-1	CSVEETRGNEQFF	TGCAGCGTTGAGGAAACTAGGGGCAATGAGCAGTTCTTC
NA	many	TRBV4-2	TRBJ2-5	CASSEQEGVGETQYF	TGTGCCAGCAGCGAGCAAGAGGGGGTGGGAGAGACCCAGTACTTC
NA	NA	TRBV7-9	TRBJ2-7	CASSLADLVAYEQYF	TGTGCCAGCAGCTTAGCAGACCTTGTTGCCTACGAGCAGTACTTC
NA	few	TRBV3-1	TRBJ1-1	CASSHGQNTEAFF	TGTGCCAGCAGCCACGGACAGAACACTGAAGCTTTCTTT
TRBD2	NA	TRBV11-1	TRBJ2-1	CASTLYWGGPNEQFF	TGTGCCAGCACCCTATACTGGGGAGGGCCTAATGAGCAGTTCTTC
NA	many	TRBV5-6	TRBJ1-2	CASRWGRLYGYTF	TGTGCCAGCAGATGGGGACGCCTCTATGGCTACACCTTC
NA	many	TRBV9	TRBJ1-6	CASSGIGTQPNSPLHF	TGTGCCAGCAGCGGAATAGGAACCCAACCAAATTCACCCCTCCACTTT
NA	NA	TRBV20-1	TRBJ2-3	CSARVDMKSAQYF	TGCAGTGCTAGAGTGGACATGAAATCGGCGCAGTATTTT
NA	few	TRBV20-1	TRBJ2-5	CSADFRTGGTQYF	TGCAGTGCGGATTTTCGGACCGGCGGGACCCAGTACTTC
NA	NA	TRBV29-1	TRBJ2-4	CSVDFQGDIQYF	TGCAGCGTTGACTTTCAGGGCGACATTCAGTACTTC
TRBD1	NA	TRBV29-1	TRBJ1-5	CSVGQGNQPQHF	TGCAGCGTGGGACAGGGTAATCAGCCCCAGCATTTT
NA	many	TRBV29-1	TRBJ2-5	CSVPLPTSQETQYF	TGCAGCGTTCCGCTGCCGACGAGCCAAGAGACCCAGTACTTC
NA	many	TRBV5-6	TRBJ1-3	CASKVDVPGNTIYF	TGTGCCAGCAAGGTTGACGTTCCTGGAAACACCATATATTTT
TRBD2	many	TRBV10-1	TRBJ2-3	CASSEGGGAVDTQYF	TGCGCCAGCAGTGAAGGCGGGGGGGCCGTAGATACGCAGTATTTT
TRBD1	few	TRBV29-1	TRBJ2-1	CSVEDPFNRQGSNEQFF	TGCAGCGTTGAAGATCCCTTCAACCGACAGGGTAGCAATGAGCAGTTCTTC
NA	few	TRBV27	TRBJ2-7	CASSSGVPYEQYF	TGTGCCAGCAGTTCAGGAGTCCCCTACGAGCAGTACTTC
NA	few	TRBV4-1	TRBJ2-2	CASSLPEKNTGELFF	TGCGCCAGCAGCCTCCCGGAAAAGAACACCGGGGAGCTGTTTTTT
TRBD2	few	TRBV20-1	TRBJ2-3	CSARDSSSGRVILGTDTQYF	TGCAGTGCTAGAGATTCGTCTAGCGGGAGGGTAATTTTGGGCACAGATACGCAGTATTTT
TRBD1	NA	TRBV29-1	TRBJ1-2	CSVEPRGQLYGYTF	TGCAGCGTTGAACCCAGGGGACAGCTCTATGGCTACACCTTC
NA	NA	TRBV6-5	TRBJ1-6	CASSYSWGSPLHF	TGTGCCAGCAGTTACTCGTGGGGTTCACCCCTCCACTTT
TRBD2	few	TRBV7-3	TRBJ2-3	CASSPQGTSGSDTQYF	TGTGCCAGCAGCCCCCAAGGGACTAGCGGATCAGATACGCAGTATTTT
TRBD2	many	TRBV10-1	TRBJ2-7	CASSDGTSGYEQYF	TGCGCCAGCAGTGACGGGACTAGCGGTTACGAGCAGTACTTC
NA	few	TRBV20-1	TRBJ1-6	CSAKSTGTGNSPLHF	TGCAGTGCCAAGTCGACCGGGACGGGTAATTCACCCCTCCACTTT
TRBD2	NA	TRBV29-1	TRBJ2-7	CSVEDRREVGGEQYF	TGCAGCGTTGAAGATCGGCGGGAGGTTGGTGGCGAGCAGTACTTC
NA	few	TRBV12-3/TRBV12-4	TRBJ1-4	CASSLFVRATNEKLFF	TGTGCCAGCAGTTTATTCGTCAGAGCAACTAATGAAAAACTGTTTTTT
NA	NA	TRBV21-1	TRBJ2-7	CASGGTNYEQYF	TGTGCCAGCGGAGGGACCAACTACGAGCAGTACTTC
TRBD1	few	TRBV20-1	TRBJ1-1	CSAESEPLDRGNTEAFF	TGCAGTGCTGAATCCGAACCTCTCGACAGGGGGAACACTGAAGCTTTCTTT
TRBD2	NA	TRBV7-3	TRBJ2-5	CASSLGLAGVETQYF	TGTGCCAGCAGCTTAGGACTAGCGGGGGTGGAGACCCAGTACTTC
NA	many	TRBV10-3	TRBJ2-7	CAISEQGIPYEQYF	TGTGCCATCAGTGAACAGGGTATCCCCTACGAGCAGTACTTC
TRBD1	NA	TRBV29-1	TRBJ1-2	CSVEGRTGSYGYTF	TGCAGCGTTGAAGGTCGGACAGGAAGCTATGGCTACACCTTC
TRBD2	NA	TRBV29-1	TRBJ2-1	CSVGLADYNEQFF	TGCAGCGTGGGACTAGCGGACTACAATGAGCAGTTCTTC
TRBD1	many	TRBV9	TRBJ1-1	CASSSLTGVAFF	TGTGCCAGCAGCTCCCTCACAGGGGTGGCTTTCTTT
TRBD1	many	TRBV20-1	TRBJ1-2	CSARGVQGSNYGYTF	TGCAGTGCTAGAGGTGTACAGGGGTCCAACTATGGCTACACCTTC
NA	many	TRBV7-9	TRBJ1-4	CASSTLAAGVNEKLFF	TGTGCCAGCAGCACCCTGGCGGCAGGGGTTAATGAAAAACTGTTTTTT
TRBD2	NA	TRBV29-1	TRBJ2-7	CSVEPGGSHEQYF	TGCAGCGTTGAACCGGGAGGATCCCACGAGCAGTACTTC
NA	many	TRBV12-3/TRBV12-4	TRBJ2-3	CASSLMTDTQYF	TGTGCCAGCAGTTTAATGACAGATACGCAGTATTTT